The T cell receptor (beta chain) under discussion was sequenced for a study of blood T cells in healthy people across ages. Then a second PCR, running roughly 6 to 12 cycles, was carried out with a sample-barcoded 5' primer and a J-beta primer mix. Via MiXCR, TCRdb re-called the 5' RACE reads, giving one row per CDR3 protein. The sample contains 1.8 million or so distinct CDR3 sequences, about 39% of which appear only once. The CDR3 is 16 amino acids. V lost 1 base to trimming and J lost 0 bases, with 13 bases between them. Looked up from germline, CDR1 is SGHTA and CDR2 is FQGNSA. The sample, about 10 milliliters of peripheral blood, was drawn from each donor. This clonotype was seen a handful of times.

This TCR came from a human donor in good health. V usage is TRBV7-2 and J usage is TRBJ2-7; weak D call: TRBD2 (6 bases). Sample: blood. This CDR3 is CASSLVPGVPSYEQYF. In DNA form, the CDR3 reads TGTGCCAGCAGCTTAGTACCGGGGGTTCCCTCCTACGAGCAGTACTTC.